The T cell receptor beta chain under discussion was sequenced for a study of T cells after yellow fever vaccination. Points from the study as a whole: Abundant bulk-population clonotypes could contaminate the FACS-sorted repertoires.

The CDR3 length is 13 residues. The junction had 2 bases not matched to a gene; V was cut back by 6 bases and J by 3 bases. The germline gives CDR1 SGHAT, CDR2 FQDESV (reference sequence). To note about this clonotype: As yet, its antigen is unknown.

TCRdb processed the 5' RACE reads anew with MiXCR; each CDR3 protein has one entry. The sample shows 500,000 to 650,000 distinct CDR3 sequences, approximately 13% of them seen only once. The sequence derives from a man younger than 45 who received the YFV17D yellow fever vaccine. V usage is TRBV11-1 and J usage is TRBJ2-4, with 7 bases aligning to TRBD1. The specimen comprised PBMCs, sampled on the day of the yellow fever booster vaccination. Here the CDR3 reads CASRRDSKNIQYF. The CDR3 DNA follows: TGTGCCAGCAGACGGGACAGCAAAAACATTCAGTACTTC.